This passage covers 11 T cell receptor beta chains from one sample sequenced in a study of response to subunit inactivated influenza vaccine. TCRdb re-called the RT-PCR reads through MiXCR, storing one row per CDR3 protein. The top ten hold 11% of the sample, which has around 850,000 distinct CDR3 sequences, around a sixth seen once. This material consisted of PBMCs from blood, taken 5 to 6 days after vaccination. The receptors derive from a man aged 50-59 years who received an inactivated influenza vaccine.

The table lists this clonotype with a few counts. The gene calls are TRBV9 and TRBJ1-1; D not resolved. Trimming removed 3 bases at V and 5 bases at J, with 14 bases between. The length of the CDR3 is 14 residues. CDR1 is SGDLS, CDR2 YYNGEE, per germline. The CDR3 region has the DNA TGTGCCAGCAGCGGTCAAGTCTCAGGAACTGAAGCTTTCTTT. Protein: CASSGQVSGTEAFF. The complete variable domain, with remaining parts taken from reference TRBV9 and TRBJ1-1, reads DSGVTQTPKHLITATGQRVTLRCSPRSGDLSVYWYQQSLDQGLQFLIQYYNGEERAKGNILERFSAQQFPDLHSELNLSSLELGDSALYFCASSGQVSGTEAFFGQGTRLTVV.

This clonotype was detected many times. V usage is TRBV10-3 and J usage is TRBJ2-2; D remains unclear. The germline V gene encodes CDR1 ENHRY and CDR2 SYGVKD. Trimming removed 4 bases at V and 5 bases at J, with 2 bases between. The CDR3 sequence is 11 residues long. The CDR3 nucleotides read TGTGCCATCAGTGGAACCGGGGAGCTGTTTTTT. Its translation is CAISGTGELFF.

Concerning this clonotype itself: One junction end does not reproduce the germline sequence, and a read error may be involved. This chain uses TRBV2 with TRBJ2-1; no clear D. The CDR3 sequence is 17 residues long. Looked up from germline, CDR1 is SNHLY and CDR2 is FYNNEI. In DNA form, the CDR3 reads TGTGCCATCAGTTTCGAAGCCGCATGGAGCTCCTACAATGAGCAGTTCTTC. Encoded protein: CAISFEAAWSSYNEQFF.

The sample holds a few counts of this clonotype. CDR3: CASSPPTRSGAGGELFF. CDR3 sequence (DNA): TGTGCCAGCTCACCACCCACGAGGAGCGGGGCTGGCGGGGAGCTGTTTTTT. The rearrangement uses TRBV18 and TRBJ2-2, with 7 positions matching TRBD2. This CDR3 has 17 amino acids. The junction had 11 bases not matched to a gene; V was cut back by 0 bases and J by 7 bases. CDR1 KGHSH and CDR2 LQKENI come from the germline V gene. The variable domain in full, completed from reference TRBV18 and TRBJ2-2, reads NAGVMQNPRHLVRRRGQEARLRCSPMKGHSHVYWYRQLPEEGLKFMVYLQKENIIDESGMPKERFSAEFPKEGPSILRIQQVVRGDSAAYFCASSPPTRSGAGGELFFGEGSRLTVL.

This clonotype was counted ten times or more. The rearrangement links TRBV7-2 to TRBJ1-5, with TRBD1 identical over 8 bases. The CDR3 runs to 15 residues. V trimming: 2 bases; J trimming: 3 bases; junction bases outside the gene matches: 3. Germline V gene sequence: CDR1 SGHTA, CDR2 FQGNSA. The chain's CDR3 is CASSLRGQANQPQHF. In DNA form, the CDR3 reads TGTGCCAGCAGCTTACGGGGACAGGCCAATCAGCCCCAGCATTTT.

The rearrangement joins TRBV4-1 to TRBJ2-1; TRBD2 might be the D (7 bases). This CDR3 is built from 17 residues. V was trimmed by 1 base and J by 4 bases, leaving 17 bases between them. Germline V gene lookup returns CDR1 MGHRA and CDR2 YSYEKL. The CDR3 is CASSQGSFRGAYNEQFF. For the CDR3, the DNA is TGCGCCAGCAGCCAAGGGTCCTTCCGGGGGGCATACAATGAGCAGTTCTTC.

This chain joins TRBV10-3 and TRBJ2-1; TRBD2 might be the D (6 bases). V dropped 0 bases and J dropped 9 bases, with 18 bases sitting between them. The CDR3 runs to 16 residues. Germline loops: CDR1 ENHRY, CDR2 SYGVKD. CDR3 loop: CAISESIGTGTPEQFF. CDR3 nucleotides: TGTGCCATCAGTGAGTCGATCGGAACCGGGACTCCTGAGCAGTTCTTC.

The table lists this clonotype with a few counts. The chain uses TRBV29-1 and TRBJ2-7; 14 bases agree with TRBD2. Germline V CDR1 and CDR2: SQVTM, ANQGSEA. V was clipped by 1 base and J by 1 base; unmatched bases: 3. This CDR3 has 16 amino acids. The CDR3 bases are TGCAGCGTTGAAGGACTAGCGGGGGGGGTATCCTACGAGCAGTACTTC. This encodes CSVEGLAGGVSYEQYF.

This clonotype showed up just a few times. The chain is built from TRBV20-1 and TRBJ2-1, with 7 bases matching TRBD1. CDR1 and CDR2 from the germline V gene are DFQATT and SNEGSKA (reference sequence). The junction had 2 bases not matched to a gene; V was cut back by 3 bases and J by 0 bases. The CDR3 contains 14 residues. This CDR3 is CSARRDSSYNEQFF. The CDR3 coding sequence is TGCAGTGCTAGGAGGGACAGCTCCTACAATGAGCAGTTCTTC.

The gene calls are TRBV5-5 and TRBJ2-7, with 9 positions matching TRBD2. V shed 3 bases and J 2 bases; nucleotides not matched to a gene: 9. CDR1 is SGHKS, CDR2 YYEKEE, per germline (reference sequence). The CDR3 has 16 residues. The CDR3 is CASSSRLAVDPYEQYF. CDR3 nucleotides: TGTGCCAGCAGCTCACGACTAGCGGTTGACCCCTACGAGCAGTACTTC.

The chain links TRBV6-2 or TRBV6-3 to TRBJ1-6; 7 nucleotides line up with TRBD1. Germline V gene lookup returns CDR1 MNHEY and CDR2 SVGEGT. CDR3 length: 14 residues. Trimming at V came to 6 bases and at J to 7 bases, leaving 6 bases not matched to a gene. For the CDR3, the DNA is TGTGCCAGCAGACAGGGGATAGTAAATTCACCCCTCCACTTT. Its translation: CASRQGIVNSPLHF.